Presented here are 30 T cell receptor beta chains from one specimen sequenced in a study of CD8 T cells in Susac syndrome. The authors reverse transcribed roughly 0.5 to 1 ug RNA with random hexamers. TCRdb passed the immunoSEQ multiplex PCR reads through MiXCR, listing each CDR3 protein once. The sample gives about 200,000 distinct CDR3 sequences, 85% to 95% of which show up once; approximately 0.1% is in the top ten. Input material: CD4+ T cells from PBMCs. These receptors all stem from a human donor in good health.

This rearrangement joins TRBV7-3 to TRBJ1-1; 7 bases are shared with TRBD1. Trimming cost V 6 bases and J 0 bases; bases outside gene matches: 4. The germline V gene encodes CDR1 SGHTA and CDR2 FQGTGA. The CDR3 extends over 14 amino acids. The CDR3 reads CASRSGTVNTEAFF. The CDR3, as DNA: TGTGCCAGCAGATCCGGGACAGTGAACACTGAAGCTTTCTTT.

The rearrangement links TRBV29-1 to TRBJ1-1; D is possibly TRBD1 (5 bases). Deletions cut 5 bases from V and 1 base from J, with 20 bases between. The CDR3 covers 16 residues. Germline V gene lookup returns CDR1 SQVTM and CDR2 ANQGSEA. The CDR3 region is CSVLGQGGEKNTEAFF. DNA of the CDR3: TGCAGCGTTTTGGGGCAGGGCGGGGAGAAGAACACTGAAGCTTTCTTT.

As for this clonotype: At one end the junction does not follow the germline gene, possibly because of a read error. V is TRBV20-1 and J is TRBJ2-1, with D possibly matching TRBD2 (5 bases). The CDR3 is 12 residues long. The germline CDR1 and CDR2 sequences are DFQATT and SNEGSKA (reference sequence). The chain's CDR3 is CSARRDYYEQFF. The CDR3 DNA reads TGCAGTGCTAGACGAGACTACTATGAGCAGTTCTTC.

This chain joins TRBV20-1 and TRBJ2-5; D ambiguous. Germline CDR1 reads DFQATT; CDR2 reads SNEGSKA (reference sequence). V was shortened by 6 bases and J by 2 bases, with 7 bases between the two germline ends. This CDR3 spans 11 amino acids. The CDR3 loop is CSATAQETQYF. The CDR3, as DNA: TGCAGTGCCACGGCACAAGAGACCCAGTACTTC.

V and J are TRBV4-1 and TRBJ2-1; D is unclear. The V end was cut by 6 bases, the J end by 5 bases, with 20 bases between. Germline CDR1 MGHRA, CDR2 YSYEKL. This CDR3 contains 16 residues. Here the CDR3 DNA reads TGCGCCAGCAGACAGAAGCTCCCTAGGGAAAACAATGAGCAGTTCTTC. This codes for CASRQKLPRENNEQFF.

The chain carries TRBV20-1 and TRBJ2-2; possibly TRBD1 for D (6 bases). Germline loops: CDR1 DFQATT, CDR2 SNEGSKA (reference sequence). V was trimmed by 5 bases and J by 7 bases, leaving 26 bases between them. This CDR3 region has 17 residues. CDR3 loop: CSAPAPSTGQIVGELFF. The CDR3 DNA follows: TGCAGTGCTCCCGCCCCTTCGACAGGACAGATTGTCGGGGAGCTGTTTTTT.

The chain couples TRBV29-1 to TRBJ2-7; D not resolved. In germline, CDR1 is SQVTM, CDR2 ANQGSEA. The CDR3 extends over 11 amino acids. V was shortened by 2 bases and J by 2 bases, with 4 bases between the two germline ends. CDR3 sequence: CSVEWAYEQYF. The CDR3, as DNA: TGCAGCGTTGAATGGGCCTACGAGCAGTACTTC.

This chain uses TRBV7-9 with TRBJ1-1; D call uncertain. The ends were cut back, 5 bases at V and 3 bases at J, with 16 bases in the middle. Germline V gene lookup returns CDR1 SEHNR and CDR2 FQNEAQ (reference sequence). The CDR3 is 15 residues long. The CDR3 nucleotides are TGTGCCAGCAGCACGGTGGCCCAGGCGGACACTGAAGCTTTCTTT. Translated, it gives CASSTVAQADTEAFF.

V gene TRBV7-2 combines with J gene TRBJ1-2, with 7 bases matching TRBD1. V shed 6 bases and J 3 bases; nucleotides not matched to a gene: 4. The CDR3 has 13 amino acids. Germline V gives CDR1 SGHTA, CDR2 FQGNSA. CDR3 DNA sequence: TGTGCCAGCAGTAGAGACAGGGACTATGGCTACACCTTC. It translates to CASSRDRDYGYTF.

As DNA, the CDR3 is TGCAGTGCTAGTTCAGTGTGGGGTAGCGGGAGGGCCTACGAGCAGTACGTC. Encoded protein: CSASSVWGSGRAYEQYV. V usage is TRBV20-1 and J usage is TRBJ2-7; 11 bases agree with TRBD2. Germline CDR1 reads DFQATT; CDR2 reads SNEGSKA (reference sequence). V lost 3 bases, J lost 2 bases, and 12 bases stayed unmatched. The CDR3 loop spans 17 amino acids.

The genes are TRBV5-4 and TRBJ2-7, with D perhaps TRBD2 (6 bases). Trimming took off 0 bases at V and 3 bases at J, with 10 bases between the two ends. This CDR3 is 14 amino acids long. The germline V gene encodes CDR1 SGHNT and CDR2 YYREEE (reference sequence). CDR3 sequence: CASSLAGTFYEQYV. The CDR3 DNA is TGTGCCAGCAGCTTGGCAGGGACTTTCTACGAGCAGTACGTC.

The chain employs TRBV29-1 and TRBJ2-7; D might be TRBD1 or TRBD2, each matching 6 bases. This CDR3 is built from 13 residues. Germline assignment: CDR1 SQVTM and CDR2 ANQGSEA. Trimming took off 1 base at V and 4 bases at J, with 11 bases between the two ends. The CDR3: CSVEVTGTYEQYF. The CDR3, as DNA: TGCAGCGTTGAAGTTACAGGGACTTACGAGCAGTACTTC.

This sequence joins TRBV27 and TRBJ2-3, with D possibly matching TRBD1 (5 bases). V lost 6 bases to trimming and J lost 5 bases, with 15 bases between them. This CDR3 is 14 amino acids long. Per the germline V gene, CDR1 is MNHEY and CDR2 is SMNVEV (reference sequence). In DNA form, the CDR3 reads TGTGCCAGCAGCCTCGACAGAGTCGGAGATACGCAGTATTTT. Its protein is CASSLDRVGDTQYF.

The genes are TRBV10-3 and TRBJ1-2; D unresolved. CDR3 length: 12 residues. The ends were cut back, 3 bases at V and 4 bases at J, with 6 bases in the middle. Germline V lookup: CDR1 ENHRY, CDR2 SYGVKD. The CDR3 spells CAISEALYGYTF. CDR3 DNA: TGTGCCATCAGTGAAGCTCTCTATGGCTACACCTTC.

V gene TRBV5-1 combines with J gene TRBJ1-1; 8 bases match TRBD1. This CDR3 region has 15 residues. CDR1 and CDR2 from the germline V gene are SGHRS and YFSETQ. The trim removed 4 bases at V and 4 bases at J, leaving 9 bases unmatched. Here the CDR3 reads CASSRKATGVTEAFF. The CDR3 DNA reads TGCGCCAGCAGCCGCAAGGCGACAGGGGTCACTGAAGCTTTCTTT.

V gene TRBV30 combines with J gene TRBJ2-3, with 8 bases fitting TRBD2. V was clipped by 8 bases and J by 0 bases; unmatched bases: 10. Germline CDR1 and CDR2: GTSNPN and SVGIG (reference sequence). The CDR3 is 15 residues long. This CDR3 reads CALDNASGSTDTQYF. CDR3 nucleotide sequence: TGTGCCCTTGACAACGCTAGCGGGAGCACAGATACGCAGTATTTT.

The CDR3: CASSVDWGGSGETQYF. CDR3 sequence (DNA): TGTGCCAGCAGCGTAGATTGGGGCGGGAGCGGGGAGACCCAGTACTTC. The rearrangement uses TRBV9 and TRBJ2-5; TRBD2 matches 7 bases. Germline V lookup: CDR1 SGDLS, CDR2 YYNGEE. This CDR3 spans 16 amino acids. V trimming: 0 bases; J trimming: 5 bases; junction bases outside the gene matches: 10.

The chain couples TRBV12-3 or TRBV12-4 to TRBJ1-5; 7 bases align to TRBD1. Germline trimming cut 3 bases from V and 9 bases from J; bases unmatched to any gene: 14. This CDR3 has 16 residues. The DNA of the CDR3 is TGTGCCAGCAGTTTGTTCGGCGGCAGGGGGTTGACGCCCCAGCATTTT. Translating gives CASSLFGGRGLTPQHF.

The rearrangement links TRBV3-1 to TRBJ2-3; 8 bases agree with TRBD1. Germline assignment: CDR1 LGHDT and CDR2 YNNKEL (reference sequence). J gave up 7 bases and V 4 bases, and 10 bases lay outside the gene matches. The CDR3 consists of 15 residues. In DNA form, the CDR3 reads TGTGCCAGCAGCCCGGGCCAGGGGGCTTCGTATACGCAGTATTTT. It translates to CASSPGQGASYTQYF.

This sequence joins TRBV12-3 or TRBV12-4 and TRBJ2-5; a weak D match, TRBD2 (6 bases). The CDR3 totals 14 residues. V shed 4 bases and J shed 4 bases, with 13 bases lying between them. In DNA, the CDR3 is TGTGCCAGCAGTTGGCGCCGGGAGCCAGAGACCCAGTACTTC. This gives the protein CASSWRREPETQYF.

The chain has TRBV13 and TRBJ2-5; D is unclear. The germline gives CDR1 PRHDT, CDR2 FYEKMQ (reference sequence). CDR3 size: 14 residues. V lost 4 bases, J lost 2 bases, and 11 bases lay in between. CDR3: CASSSTYPQETQYF. In DNA form, the CDR3 reads TGTGCCAGCAGCTCTACATACCCTCAAGAGACCCAGTACTTC.

V is TRBV24-1 and J is TRBJ2-1; 8 nucleotides line up with TRBD1. This CDR3 has 15 amino acids. Unmatched junction bases numbered 2, after V lost 4 bases and J lost 1 base. Germline CDR1 and CDR2: KGHDR and SFDVKD. The CDR3 reads CATSDRTGSYNEQFF. For the CDR3, the DNA is TGTGCCACCAGTGACAGGACAGGGTCCTACAATGAGCAGTTCTTC.

In DNA form, the CDR3 reads TGTGCCAGCAGTTACAACAGATACTATGGCTACACCTTC. It specifies CASSYNRYYGYTF. The J gene is TRBJ1-2, the V gene TRBV27; D gene unclear. The germline V gene encodes CDR1 MNHEY and CDR2 SMNVEV (reference sequence). CDR3 length equals 13 residues. The V gene lost 4 bases and the J gene lost 3 bases, with 9 bases spanning the gap.

This sequence joins TRBV20-1 and TRBJ2-5; D not resolved. The CDR3 is 14 amino acids. In germline, CDR1 is DFQATT, CDR2 SNEGSKA (reference sequence). Trimming cost V 6 bases and J 4 bases, with 18 bases left between them. DNA for the CDR3: TGCAGTGCCCCGGGCTACGCCGGTCGAGAGACCCAGTACTTC. It specifies CSAPGYAGRETQYF.

The rearrangement joins TRBV30 to TRBJ1-2; D might be TRBD1 (5 bases). Trimming stripped 3 bases from V and 3 bases from J, with 8 bases between. Germline-derived CDR1 and CDR2 are GTSNPN and SVGIG (reference sequence). This CDR3 has 12 residues. The CDR3 DNA reads TGTGCCTGGAGCCTGGGGGACTATGGCTACACCTTC. Translated, it gives CAWSLGDYGYTF.

This chain connects TRBV24-1 to TRBJ2-5, with TRBD2 matching 15 bases. V lost 10 bases to trimming and J lost 4 bases; unmatched junction nucleotides: 6. From germline, CDR1 is KGHDR and CDR2 SFDVKD. The CDR3 is 15 amino acids. For the CDR3, the DNA is TGTGCCACTGCCCGGGGACTAGCGGGAGGAGAGACCCAGTACTTC. Translation: CATARGLAGGETQYF.

The V gene is TRBV5-1, the J gene TRBJ2-5, with D perhaps TRBD2 (5 bases). The CDR3 length is 13 residues. Deletions cut 0 bases from V and 3 bases from J, with 6 bases between. Germline V gene lookup returns CDR1 SGHRS and CDR2 YFSETQ. CDR3 sequence (DNA): TGCGCCAGCAGCTTGGAGGGAGAAGAGACCCAGTACTTC. Protein: CASSLEGEETQYF.

The CDR3 DNA sequence: TGTGCCAGCAGCACAGCAGCGAACACTGAAGCTTTCTTT. This gives the protein CASSTAANTEAFF. V is TRBV12-3 or TRBV12-4 and J is TRBJ1-1; D not certain. V dropped 6 bases and J dropped 1 base, with 9 bases sitting between them. CDR3 length: 13 residues.

This clonotype was detected once. The genes are TRBV6-2 or TRBV6-3 and TRBJ1-2, with TRBD1 matching 7 bases. Unmatched junction bases numbered 10, after V lost 5 bases and J lost 4 bases. The CDR3 runs to 15 residues. Germline V gene lookup returns CDR1 MNHEY and CDR2 SVGEGT. DNA of the CDR3: TGTGCCAGCAGTGAGGGACAGCCCAGCGGCTATGGCTACACCTTC. This encodes CASSEGQPSGYGYTF.

The gene calls are TRBV30 and TRBJ2-5; 7 nucleotides align to TRBD1. Trimming removed 2 bases from V and 6 bases from J; junction bases left unmatched: 6. The CDR3 is 13 amino acids. Germline assignment: CDR1 GTSNPN and CDR2 SVGIG (reference sequence). The CDR3 sequence: CAWSLGGAQTQYF. The CDR3, as DNA: TGTGCCTGGAGTCTAGGGGGCGCCCAGACCCAGTACTTC. Full variable domain (remainder filled in from reference TRBV30 and TRBJ2-5): SQTIHQWPATLVQPVGSPLSLECTVEGTSNPNLYWYRQAAGRGLQLLFYSVGIGQISSEVPQNLSASRPQDRQFILSSKKLLLSDSGFYLCAWSLGGAQTQYFGPGTRLLVL.